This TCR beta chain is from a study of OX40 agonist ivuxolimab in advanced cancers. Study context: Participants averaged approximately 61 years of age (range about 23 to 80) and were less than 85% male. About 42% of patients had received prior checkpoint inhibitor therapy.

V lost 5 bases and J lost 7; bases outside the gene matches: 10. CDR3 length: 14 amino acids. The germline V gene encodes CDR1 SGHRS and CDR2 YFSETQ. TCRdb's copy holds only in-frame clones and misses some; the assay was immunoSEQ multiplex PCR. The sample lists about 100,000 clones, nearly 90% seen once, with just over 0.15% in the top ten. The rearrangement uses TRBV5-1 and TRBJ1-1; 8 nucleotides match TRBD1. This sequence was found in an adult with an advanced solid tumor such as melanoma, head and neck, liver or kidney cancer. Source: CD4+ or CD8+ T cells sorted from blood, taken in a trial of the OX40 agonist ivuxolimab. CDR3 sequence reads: CASSTGGPGDEAFF. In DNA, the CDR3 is TGCGCCAGCAGTACAGGGGGGCCGGGTGATGAAGCTTTCTTT.